Listed here are 11 T cell receptor beta chains from one sample, sequenced in a study of CD8 T cells in Susac syndrome. With random hexamers, reverse transcription was performed on about 0.5 to 1 ug of RNA. Each CDR3 protein gets one entry after TCRdb re-called the immunoSEQ multiplex PCR reads with MiXCR. The table shows about 160,000 distinct CDR3 sequences, with over 85% occurring only once. The sample comprised CD4+ T cells from PBMCs. All receptors come from a human donor in good health.

The chain uses TRBV6-6 and TRBJ1-2, with D tentatively TRBD1 (6 bases). CDR3 length: 13 amino acids. Looked up from germline, CDR1 is MNHNY and CDR2 is SVGAGI (reference sequence). V lost 5 bases and J 8 bases, leaving 15 bases between the germline ends. This chain's CDR3 is CASSPGTTGGYTF. CDR3 bases: TGTGCCAGCAGTCCCGGGACAACTGGAGGCTACACCTTC.

V is TRBV29-1 and J is TRBJ1-2; D is unclear. Germline V CDR1 and CDR2: SQVTM, ANQGSEA. The CDR3 consists of 14 residues. The V and J ends lost 1 base and 0 bases respectively, with 9 bases between them. The CDR3 region is CSVEGRGTNYGYTF. The CDR3 DNA reads as TGCAGCGTTGAAGGCCGAGGGACTAACTATGGCTACACCTTC.

V is TRBV10-3 and J is TRBJ1-6; 11 bases align to TRBD1. Germline V lookup: CDR1 ENHRY, CDR2 SYGVKD. This CDR3 spans 13 amino acids. Trimming cost V 6 bases and J 8 bases; bases outside gene matches: 0. CDR3 sequence (DNA): TGTGCCATCAGGGGACAGGGGGATTCACCCCTCCACTTT. Its protein is CAIRGQGDSPLHF.

V gene TRBV5-1 combines with J gene TRBJ1-1; D is uncertain. The CDR3 sequence is 13 residues long. The V gene's germline CDR1 is SGHRS and CDR2 YFSETQ. V was pared by 4 bases and J by 5 bases, with 12 bases between. The CDR3 loop is CASSHGERTEAFF. The CDR3 nucleotides are TGCGCCAGCAGCCACGGAGAAAGGACTGAAGCTTTCTTT.

The chain has TRBV5-1 and TRBJ2-5; D is perhaps TRBD1 (5 bases). In germline, CDR1 is SGHRS, CDR2 YFSETQ. V was clipped by 4 bases and J by 2 bases, with 12 bases between them. The CDR3 loop spans 14 amino acids. The CDR3 DNA follows: TGCGCCAGCAGCCCCTCCAGGGTTCAAGAGACCCAGTACTTC. Translated, it gives CASSPSRVQETQYF.

This clonotype was observed a single time. The gene calls are TRBV7-6 and TRBJ1-1; the D gene is possibly TRBD1 (5 bases). This CDR3 comprises 17 residues. V was cut by 0 bases and J by 5 bases, with 19 bases left in between. The germline gives CDR1 SGHVS, CDR2 FNYEAQ. The CDR3 DNA follows: TGTGCCAGCAGCTTAGCGCGTAGCGGGGGAGGGCAGACTGAAGCTTTCTTT. Translating gives CASSLARSGGGQTEAFF.

The CDR3 reads CSVRGQGDQPQHF. The CDR3 DNA is TGCAGCGTTAGGGGTCAGGGGGATCAGCCCCAGCATTTT. The chain has TRBV29-1 and TRBJ1-5, with TRBD1 matching 7 bases. CDR1 and CDR2 from the germline V gene are SQVTM and ANQGSEA. V lost 5 bases to trimming and J lost 5 bases; unmatched junction nucleotides: 6. The CDR3 is made up of 13 amino acids.

CDR3 sequence: CSARTSGFYNEQFF. CDR3 DNA: TGCAGCGCCAGGACTAGCGGGTTCTACAATGAGCAGTTCTTC. This chain uses TRBV29-1 with TRBJ2-1, with 11 bases identical to TRBD2. The V gene's germline CDR1 is SQVTM and CDR2 ANQGSEA. Trimming removed 7 bases from V and 3 bases from J; junction bases left unmatched: 5. The CDR3 length is 14 residues.

The chain recombines TRBV2 with TRBJ2-7, with D possibly TRBD2 on 6 matching bases. Between the trimmed V and J ends, which lost 8 bases and 0 bases, there was a span of 14 bases. Germline CDR1 and CDR2: SNHLY and FYNNEI. This CDR3 spans 14 amino acids. The DNA for the CDR3 is TGTGCCAGCGGACTGTTGGACTACTCCTACGAGCAGTACTTC. It translates to CASGLLDYSYEQYF.

The V and J genes are TRBV2 and TRBJ1-4; no definite D call. With 7 bases removed from V and 3 bases from J, the gap between germline ends came to 9 bases. The germline CDR1 and CDR2 sequences are SNHLY and FYNNEI. This CDR3 is built from 13 residues. Here the CDR3 reads CASTVPANEKLFF. The CDR3 DNA is TGTGCCAGCACGGTGCCTGCTAATGAAAAACTGTTTTTT.

This clonotype has a handful of counts. This chain joins TRBV6-1 and TRBJ2-7, with 10 nucleotides matching TRBD1. From germline, CDR1 is MNHNS and CDR2 SASEGT. Trimming at V came to 6 bases and at J to 6 bases, leaving 8 bases not matched to a gene. This CDR3 has 14 amino acids. In DNA, the CDR3 is TGTGCCAGCAGGACATCCGGGGACAGGGGCGAGCAGTACTTC. It codes for CASRTSGDRGEQYF.